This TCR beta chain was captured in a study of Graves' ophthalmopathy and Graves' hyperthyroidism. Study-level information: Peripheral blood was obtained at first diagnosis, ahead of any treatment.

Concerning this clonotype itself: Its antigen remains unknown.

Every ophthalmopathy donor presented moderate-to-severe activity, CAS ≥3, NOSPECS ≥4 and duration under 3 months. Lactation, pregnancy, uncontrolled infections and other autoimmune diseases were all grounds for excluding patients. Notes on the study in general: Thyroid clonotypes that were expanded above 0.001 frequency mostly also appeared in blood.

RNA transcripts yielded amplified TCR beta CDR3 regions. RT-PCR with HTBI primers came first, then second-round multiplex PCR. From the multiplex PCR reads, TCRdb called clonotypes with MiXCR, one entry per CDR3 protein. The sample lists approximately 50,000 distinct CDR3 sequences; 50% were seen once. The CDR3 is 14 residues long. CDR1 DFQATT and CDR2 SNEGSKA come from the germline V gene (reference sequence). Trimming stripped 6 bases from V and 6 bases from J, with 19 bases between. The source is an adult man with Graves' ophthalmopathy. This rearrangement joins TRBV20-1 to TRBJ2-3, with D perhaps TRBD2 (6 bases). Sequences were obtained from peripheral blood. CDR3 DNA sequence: TGCAGTGCAAGACGGGAGAGGGGCAAGGATACGCAGTATTTT. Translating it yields CSARRERGKDTQYF.